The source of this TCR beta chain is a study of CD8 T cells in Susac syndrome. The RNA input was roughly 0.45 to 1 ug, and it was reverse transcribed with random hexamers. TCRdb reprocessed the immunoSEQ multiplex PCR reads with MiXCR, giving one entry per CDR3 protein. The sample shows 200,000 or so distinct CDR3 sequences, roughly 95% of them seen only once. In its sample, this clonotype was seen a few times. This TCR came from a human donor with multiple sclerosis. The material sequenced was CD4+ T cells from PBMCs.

The CDR3 region is CASSLIGQNEQYF. DNA of the CDR3: TGTGCCAGCAGCTTAATTGGACAGAACGAGCAGTACTTC. This chain connects TRBV11-3 to TRBJ2-7, with D maybe TRBD1 (6 bases). With 2 bases removed from V and 5 bases from J, the gap between germline ends came to 10 bases. This CDR3 spans 13 amino acids. Germline-derived CDR1 and CDR2 are SGHNT and YENEEA.